This T cell receptor (beta chain) is from a study of T cells in Graves' hyperthyroidism and ophthalmopathy. This clonotype came up many times. TCR beta CDR3 regions were amplified from RNA. TCR CDR3 underwent first-round RT-PCR with the HTBI primer set. TCRdb fed the multiplex PCR reads into MiXCR, producing one record per CDR3 protein. The table shows a few hundred thousand distinct CDR3 sequences, with over 10% occurring only once. V shed 5 bases and J 8 bases; nucleotides not matched to a gene: 7. Germline CDR1 KGHDR, CDR2 SFDVKD. The CDR3 runs to 15 residues. Sequenced: blood. This TCR was recovered from a woman under 30 with Graves' hyperthyroidism. The chain combines TRBV24-1 with TRBJ1-4; 10 bases are a match to TRBD1. CDR3 region: CATSASGTGEEKLFF. CDR3 DNA sequence: TGTGCCACCAGTGCCTCCGGGACAGGGGAAGAAAAACTGTTTTTT.